Listed below are T cell receptor beta chains from one sample, sequenced in a study of T cell changes during pregnancy in multiple sclerosis. Clones were sequenced by immunoSEQ multiplex PCR, and TCRdb holds only the in-frame ones, with some missing. Of about 51,000 clones in the sample, approximately 94% were seen once. This specimen was CD4+ T cells from peripheral blood mononuclear cells, taken in the second trimester of pregnancy. Source of these receptors: a female donor with multiple sclerosis, enrolled in a pregnancy study. Both conserved end residues are part of each CDR3. The order of the fields is CDR3 protein, CDR3 DNA, clone size, D gene, V gene, J gene. A D gene is named only where the DNA matches it firmly. Where a row states a size, it is once, few, many or the class of an expanded clone; other rows omit it.

CDR3aa: CATVDRGGSNQPQHF
CDR3nt: TGTGCCACCGTCGACAGGGGAGGAAGCAATCAGCCCCAGCATTTT
abundance: .
d_gene: TRBD1
v_gene: TRBV19
j_gene: TRBJ1-5

CDR3aa: CASSLGGLYNEQFF
CDR3nt: TGTGCCAGCAGCTTAGGGGGACTTTACAATGAGCAGTTCTTC
abundance: .
d_gene: .
v_gene: TRBV7-2
j_gene: TRBJ2-1

CDR3aa: CASSEAVTGFPYTF
CDR3nt: TGTGCCAGCAGTGAAGCCGTTACAGGTTTCCCCTACACCTTC
abundance: .
d_gene: .
v_gene: TRBV6-1
j_gene: TRBJ1-2

CDR3aa: CASSLAVRNTGELFF
CDR3nt: TGTGCCAGCAGCTTGGCCGTCAGAAACACCGGGGAGCTGTTTTTT
abundance: .
d_gene: .
v_gene: TRBV5-8
j_gene: TRBJ2-2

CDR3aa: CASSLQGGTYGYTF
CDR3nt: TGTGCCAGCAGCCTACAGGGGGGGACGTATGGCTACACCTTC
abundance: .
d_gene: TRBD1
v_gene: TRBV7-3
j_gene: TRBJ1-2

CDR3aa: CASSLAMREPPLHF
CDR3nt: TGTGCCAGCAGTTTGGCTATGAGGGAACCACCCCTCCACTTT
abundance: .
d_gene: .
v_gene: TRBV27
j_gene: TRBJ1-6

CDR3aa: CASSVEAGARETQYF
CDR3nt: TGTGCCAGCAGCGTAGAAGCGGGGGCACGAGAGACCCAGTACTTC
abundance: .
d_gene: TRBD2
v_gene: TRBV9
j_gene: TRBJ2-5

CDR3aa: CASSLAGGGGYNEQFF
CDR3nt: TGTGCCAGCAGCTTAGCCGGCGGGGGGGGTTACAATGAGCAGTTCTTC
abundance: once
d_gene: TRBD2
v_gene: TRBV7-2
j_gene: TRBJ2-1

CDR3aa: CASSQEGQGGANYGYTF
CDR3nt: TGCGCCAGCAGCCAAGAGGGTCAAGGGGGAGCTAACTATGGCTACACCTTC
abundance: .
d_gene: .
v_gene: TRBV4-1
j_gene: TRBJ1-2

CDR3aa: CASSFAGNYGYTF
CDR3nt: TGTGCCAGCAGTTTCGCAGGGAACTATGGCTACACCTTC
abundance: .
d_gene: .
v_gene: TRBV27
j_gene: TRBJ1-2

CDR3aa: CASRLAGREQFF
CDR3nt: TGTGCCAGCAGGCTAGCGGGGAGGGAGCAGTTCTTC
abundance: .
d_gene: TRBD2
v_gene: TRBV2
j_gene: TRBJ2-1

CDR3aa: CASSETGRSLTFF
CDR3nt: TGTGCCAGCAGTGAAACAGGACGTAGCCTGACGTTCTTC
abundance: .
d_gene: .
v_gene: TRBV25-1
j_gene: TRBJ2-1

CDR3aa: CAWSVLNNQPQHF
CDR3nt: TGTGCCTGGAGTGTACTGAATAATCAGCCCCAGCATTTT
abundance: .
d_gene: .
v_gene: TRBV30
j_gene: TRBJ1-5

CDR3aa: CASLGRGRGYTF
CDR3nt: TGCGCCAGCCTAGGTAGGGGGCGAGGCTACACCTTC
abundance: once
d_gene: TRBD1
v_gene: TRBV4-1
j_gene: TRBJ1-2

CDR3aa: CASSLALAGGQETQYF
CDR3nt: TGCGCCAGCAGCTTGGCTCTAGCGGGGGGACAAGAGACCCAGTACTTC
abundance: .
d_gene: TRBD2
v_gene: TRBV5-1
j_gene: TRBJ2-5

CDR3aa: CASSEPPGNTEAFF
CDR3nt: TGTGCCAGCAGTGAACCTCCAGGAAACACTGAAGCTTTCTTT
abundance: .
d_gene: .
v_gene: TRBV6-1
j_gene: TRBJ1-1

CDR3aa: CASSQDIRGLEKLFF
CDR3nt: TGTGCCAGCAGCCAAGATATCAGGGGGCTTGAAAAACTGTTTTTT
abundance: .
d_gene: TRBD1
v_gene: TRBV14
j_gene: TRBJ1-4

CDR3aa: CASSPTGTVSYEQYF
CDR3nt: TGTGCCAGCAGCCCGACCGGGACAGTTTCCTACGAGCAGTACTTC
abundance: once
d_gene: TRBD1
v_gene: TRBV7-6
j_gene: TRBJ2-7

CDR3aa: CASSEYVKPPDTQYF
CDR3nt: TGTGCCAGCAGTGAATATGTGAAGCCTCCAGATACGCAGTATTTT
abundance: few
d_gene: .
v_gene: TRBV6-1
j_gene: TRBJ2-3

CDR3aa: CASSAETGPYEQYF
CDR3nt: TGTGCCAGCAGCGCCGAGACGGGTCCCTACGAGCAGTACTTC
abundance: .
d_gene: .
v_gene: TRBV7-2
j_gene: TRBJ2-7

CDR3aa: CASSPRDGTGGYNEQFF
CDR3nt: TGTGCCAGCAGCCCTCGAGACGGGACAGGGGGCTACAATGAGCAGTTCTTC
abundance: .
d_gene: TRBD1
v_gene: TRBV7-9
j_gene: TRBJ2-1

CDR3aa: CASSPSQVPGELFF
CDR3nt: TGTGCCAGCAGCCCGTCACAGGTCCCCGGGGAGCTGTTTTTT
abundance: .
d_gene: .
v_gene: TRBV9
j_gene: TRBJ2-2

CDR3aa: CASSFRLAGGYGTDTQYF
CDR3nt: TGTGCCAGCAGCTTCAGACTAGCGGGGGGGTACGGCACAGATACGCAGTATTTT
abundance: .
d_gene: TRBD2
v_gene: TRBV5-6
j_gene: TRBJ2-3

CDR3aa: CASSRTGTRNEKLFF
CDR3nt: TGTGCCAGCAGTCGGACAGGGACCCGGAATGAAAAACTGTTTTTT
abundance: .
d_gene: TRBD1
v_gene: TRBV6-5
j_gene: TRBJ1-4

CDR3aa: CASSGIRGGEQYF
CDR3nt: TGTGCCAGCAGTGGGATCCGGGGAGGCGAGCAGTACTTC
abundance: .
d_gene: .
v_gene: TRBV6-4
j_gene: TRBJ2-7

CDR3aa: CAIGGWDTAYEQYF
CDR3nt: TGTGCCATCGGCGGGTGGGACACGGCCTACGAGCAGTACTTC
abundance: .
d_gene: .
v_gene: TRBV10-3
j_gene: TRBJ2-7

CDR3aa: CASSRTGRSGNTIYF
CDR3nt: TGTGCCAGCAGTCGGACAGGGCGCTCTGGAAACACCATATATTTT
abundance: .
d_gene: TRBD1
v_gene: TRBV6-5
j_gene: TRBJ1-3

CDR3aa: CASSPEFGNTIYF
CDR3nt: TGTGCCAGCAGTCCCGAGTTCGGAAACACCATATATTTT
abundance: .
d_gene: .
v_gene: TRBV6-5
j_gene: TRBJ1-3

CDR3aa: CAWTQDSQFF
CDR3nt: TGTGCCTGGACGCAAGACAGCCAGTTCTTC
abundance: .
d_gene: .
v_gene: TRBV30
j_gene: TRBJ2-1

CDR3aa: CASSLRLAGVTDTQYF
CDR3nt: TGTGCCAGCAGCTTACGACTAGCGGGGGTCACAGATACGCAGTATTTT
abundance: .
d_gene: TRBD2
v_gene: TRBV7-8
j_gene: TRBJ2-3

CDR3aa: CASSLGLLGPGELFF
CDR3nt: TGTGCCAGCAGCTTAGGCCTCCTTGGCCCAGGGGAGCTGTTTTTT
abundance: .
d_gene: .
v_gene: TRBV11-1
j_gene: TRBJ2-2

CDR3aa: CASSTDRVVPGSSPLHF
CDR3nt: TGTGCCAGTAGTACTGACCGTGTGGTCCCGGGGAGTTCACCCCTCCACTTT
abundance: .
d_gene: .
v_gene: TRBV19
j_gene: TRBJ1-6

CDR3aa: CAISGIENTEAFF
CDR3nt: TGTGCCATCAGTGGAATAGAGAACACTGAAGCTTTCTTT
abundance: .
d_gene: .
v_gene: TRBV10-3
j_gene: TRBJ1-1

CDR3aa: CASSPGTSGYEQYF
CDR3nt: TGTGCCAGCTCACCGGGGACTAGCGGATACGAGCAGTACTTC
abundance: .
d_gene: TRBD2
v_gene: TRBV18
j_gene: TRBJ2-7

CDR3aa: CASGLYPNSYEQYF
CDR3nt: TGTGCTAGTGGTTTGTACCCTAACTCCTACGAGCAGTACTTC
abundance: .
d_gene: .
v_gene: TRBV12-5
j_gene: TRBJ2-7

CDR3aa: CASSYEGQGYSEQYF
CDR3nt: TGTGCCAGCAGTTACGAAGGACAGGGGTATAGCGAGCAGTACTTC
abundance: .
d_gene: TRBD1
v_gene: TRBV6-5
j_gene: TRBJ2-7

CDR3aa: CAWSPGQAHQPQHF
CDR3nt: TGTGCCTGGAGTCCGGGACAGGCTCATCAGCCCCAGCATTTT
abundance: .
d_gene: TRBD1
v_gene: TRBV30
j_gene: TRBJ1-5

CDR3aa: CASSSPRGQGVRNTEAFF
CDR3nt: TGTGCCAGCAGCTCGCCCCGGGGACAGGGGGTGAGGAACACTGAAGCTTTCTTT
abundance: .
d_gene: TRBD1
v_gene: TRBV5-5
j_gene: TRBJ1-1

CDR3aa: CASSATTGTYNEQFF
CDR3nt: TGTGCCAGCAGTGCAACGACGGGGACCTACAATGAGCAGTTCTTC
abundance: once
d_gene: .
v_gene: TRBV25-1
j_gene: TRBJ2-1

CDR3aa: CASSLAPGTGMYEQYF
CDR3nt: TGCGCCAGCAGCTTGGCCCCCGGGACAGGGATGTACGAGCAGTACTTC
abundance: .
d_gene: TRBD1
v_gene: TRBV5-1
j_gene: TRBJ2-7

CDR3aa: CASSLGGQVITDTQYF
CDR3nt: TGTGCCAGCAGCTTAGGTGGGCAGGTGATCACAGATACGCAGTATTTT
abundance: .
d_gene: .
v_gene: TRBV7-9
j_gene: TRBJ2-3

CDR3aa: CASTGQSYNEQFF
CDR3nt: TGTGCCAGCACGGGACAGTCCTACAATGAGCAGTTCTTC
abundance: .
d_gene: TRBD1
v_gene: TRBV5-4
j_gene: TRBJ2-1

CDR3aa: CASSLEQANTEAFF
CDR3nt: TGTGCCAGCAGCTTGGAACAGGCGAACACTGAAGCTTTCTTT
abundance: .
d_gene: .
v_gene: TRBV7-8
j_gene: TRBJ1-1

CDR3aa: CASSSGVATIYF
CDR3nt: TGTGCCAGCTCTTCGGGGGTGGCCACCATATATTTT
abundance: .
d_gene: .
v_gene: TRBV18
j_gene: TRBJ1-3

CDR3aa: CASSLVADEQFF
CDR3nt: TGTGCCAGCAGTTTGGTAGCGGATGAGCAGTTCTTC
abundance: once
d_gene: .
v_gene: TRBV7-9
j_gene: TRBJ2-1

CDR3aa: CASSYGTGGGYTF
CDR3nt: TGTGCCAGCAGTTACGGGACGGGGGGCGGCTACACCTTC
abundance: .
d_gene: .
v_gene: TRBV6-5
j_gene: TRBJ1-2

CDR3aa: CASSMRKVNRATNEKLFF
CDR3nt: TGTGCCAGTAGTATGCGCAAAGTAAACCGCGCAACTAATGAAAAACTGTTTTTT
abundance: .
d_gene: .
v_gene: TRBV19
j_gene: TRBJ1-4

CDR3aa: CASSLGQGSYGYTF
CDR3nt: TGTGCCAGCTCCCTAGGACAGGGTAGCTATGGCTACACCTTC
abundance: .
d_gene: TRBD1
v_gene: TRBV18
j_gene: TRBJ1-2

CDR3aa: CAISSGGQGDYEQYF
CDR3nt: TGTGCCATCAGCTCAGGGGGACAGGGCGACTACGAGCAGTACTTC
abundance: .
d_gene: TRBD1
v_gene: TRBV10-3
j_gene: TRBJ2-7

CDR3aa: CASMIQGSSGNTIYF
CDR3nt: TGTGCCAGCATGATACAGGGTTCCTCTGGAAACACCATATATTTT
abundance: .
d_gene: .
v_gene: TRBV6-5
j_gene: TRBJ1-3

CDR3aa: CASSVADSGGWGEQFF
CDR3nt: TGTGCCAGCAGCGTAGCGGATAGCGGGGGTTGGGGGGAGCAGTTCTTC
abundance: .
d_gene: TRBD2
v_gene: TRBV9
j_gene: TRBJ2-1